Listed here is a single TCR beta chain. Here immunoSEQ multiplex PCR was the method, and the copy in TCRdb shows in-frame clones only, minus some. This sample yields about 380,000 clones, of which around 84% are seen a single time; roughly 3.6% belongs to the top ten. V lost 9 bases, J lost 1 base, and 5 bases stayed unmatched. The germline V gene has CDR1 KGHSH and CDR2 LQKENI. The CDR3 totals 14 residues. The data were obtained in a study of blood T cell repertoires in COVID-19. Study background: Acute and convalescent COVID-19 specimens originated in the United States, Italy and Spain. The analysed material was cDNA or gDNA that came from T cells, B-cell-depleted T cells, or PBMCs.

The rearrangement joins TRBV18 to TRBJ2-7; 11 bases align to TRBD1. The clonotype originates from a woman between 18 and 29 years old with acute or convalescent COVID-19. Sequencing was carried out using peripheral blood. CDR3 coding DNA: TGTGCCAGTTTGCGGGACAGGGGGTCCTACGAGCAGTACTTC. This gives the protein CASLRDRGSYEQYF.